Presented here are 6 T cell receptor beta chains from one specimen sequenced in a study of response to subunit inactivated influenza vaccine. TCRdb independently ran MiXCR on the RT-PCR reads; one entry per CDR3 protein. This sample has approximately 700,000 distinct CDR3 sequences; over 11% occur once, and the top ten carry 6% to 8%. The sample consisted of PBMCs from blood, taken 14 to 15 days before vaccination. These receptors originate from a man aged 50-60 years who received an inactivated influenza vaccine.

The chain carries TRBV7-3 and TRBJ1-6; D not certain. The CDR3 is 14 residues long. Per germline, CDR1 SGHTA and CDR2 FQGTGA. V dropped 5 bases and J dropped 10 bases, with 15 bases sitting between them. In DNA form, the CDR3 reads TGTGCCAGCAGCCTCAGACCGGAGGACTCACCCCTCCACTTT. It is translated as CASSLRPEDSPLHF.

Turning to this clonotype: A much more abundant neighbour one base away suggests this may be a read error. The gene calls are TRBV7-2 and TRBJ2-3; D gene ambiguous. The V end lost 4 bases, the J end lost 1 base, and 18 bases lay between the germline ends. The CDR3 length is 17 residues. Per the germline V gene, CDR1 is SGHTA and CDR2 is FQGNSA. The CDR3 nucleotides are TGTGCCAGCAGCTCAGCCAGGTCTTTTCTCGGCACAGATACGCAGTATTTT. Its protein product is CASSSARSFLGTDTQYF.

This clonotype was counted a few times. V gene TRBV4-3 combines with J gene TRBJ2-3; no clear D gene. In germline, CDR1 is LGHNA, CDR2 YSLEER. Trimming removed 2 bases at V and 4 bases at J, with 7 bases between. The CDR3 loop spans 13 amino acids. CDR3 bases: TGCGCCAGCAGCCAACGGAAAGCAGATACGCAGTATTTT. Protein product: CASSQRKADTQYF.

This clonotype has a count of ten or more. The chain uses TRBV28 and TRBJ1-4; D is possibly TRBD1 (6 bases). The CDR3 runs 16 residues. Germline lookup yields CDR1 MDHEN and CDR2 SYDVKM. The V gene lost 0 bases and the J gene lost 2 bases, with 10 bases spanning the gap. DNA for the CDR3: TGTGCCAGCAGTTTATGGGGGGGGCAGACTAATGAAAAACTGTTTTTT. Encoded protein: CASSLWGGQTNEKLFF.

This clonotype has a count of ten or more. The chain combines TRBV12-3 or TRBV12-4 with TRBJ2-5; D unclear. V was pared by 3 bases and J by 5 bases, with 10 bases between. The CDR3 length is 13 residues. The CDR3 DNA reads TGTGCCAGCAGTTTTGCCGGGTTGGAGACCCAGTACTTC. Translated: CASSFAGLETQYF.

In its sample, this clonotype was seen a few times. As DNA, the CDR3 is TGCAGTGCTAGACCCCGTTTAGGAGAGCACCTCCACTTT. It yields the protein CSARPRLGEHLHF. The genes are TRBV20-1 and TRBJ1-6, with D hard to call. The V gene lost 2 bases and the J gene lost 15 bases, with 17 bases spanning the gap. The CDR3 has 13 amino acids. Germline CDR1 is DFQATT and CDR2 is SNEGSKA (reference sequence).